The 17 T cell receptor beta chains below were found in one sample sequenced in a study of T cells after posttransplantation cyclophosphamide. The protocol was immunoSEQ multiplex PCR, while the TCRdb copy is restricted to in-frame clones and leaves out a portion. Sampling found 2,500 to 3,000 clones, none seen once. Busulfan-fludarabine conditioning, marrow transplant, and cyclophosphamide on days +3 and +4 were administered. The material sequenced was PBMCs, taken after allogeneic stem cell transplant with posttransplant cyclophosphamide. The receptors come from a male patient aged 60-69 years who received an allogeneic stem cell transplant from a related donor and was CMV-positive. The graft donor may account for some of the T cells.

Many counts were recorded for this clone. The chain recombines TRBV2 with TRBJ2-6; possibly TRBD1 for D (5 bases). CDR3 length: 18 amino acids. Germline V gene sequence: CDR1 SNHLY, CDR2 FYNNEI. V shed 5 bases and J shed 4 bases, with 21 bases lying between them. For the CDR3, the DNA is TGTGCCAGCAGTCGTTGGGCCCTCGACAGTTCCGGGGCCAACGTCCTGACTTTC. Translation: CASSRWALDSSGANVLTF.

This clone was picked up many times. This sequence joins TRBV28 and TRBJ1-2; a weak D match, TRBD1 (6 bases). The CDR3 totals 16 residues. Trimming cost V 7 bases and J 4 bases, with 22 bases left between them. CDR1 is MDHEN, CDR2 SYDVKM, per germline. As DNA, the CDR3 is TGTGCCAGCACTCCGGCACGACAGGTCCGGACCTATGGCTACACCTTC. It yields the protein CASTPARQVRTYGYTF.

This clone is labeled medium-sized. The chain joins TRBV5-1 to TRBJ2-1, with a weak D call TRBD2 (5 bases). Germline V gene sequence: CDR1 SGHRS, CDR2 YFSETQ. V shed 0 bases and J shed 6 bases, with 13 bases lying between them. There are 15 residues in the CDR3. Written as DNA, the CDR3 is TGCGCCAGCAGCTTGGCCGGGGAACCTGGCAATGAGCAGTTCTTC. Translated: CASSLAGEPGNEQFF.

This clone is medium-sized within its sample. V and J are TRBV5-1 and TRBJ2-2; 8 bases are shared with TRBD1. This CDR3 has 16 amino acids. Germline V gene data show CDR1 as SGHRS and CDR2 as YFSETQ. Trimming removed 3 bases from V and 1 base from J; junction bases left unmatched: 5. CDR3 nucleotide sequence: TGCGCCAGCAGCTCGAAAGGACAGGGGAACACCGGGGAGCTGTTTTTT. It translates to CASSSKGQGNTGELFF. Filled out from reference TRBV5-1 and TRBJ2-2, the complete variable domain reads KAGVTQTPRYLIKTRGQQVTLSCSPISGHRSVSWYQQTPGQGLQFLFEYFSETQRNKGNFPGRFSGRQFSNSRSEMNVSTLELGDSALYLCASSSKGQGNTGELFFGEGSRLTVL.

The sample holds many counts of this clone. CDR3 loop: CASSQGRGEKLFF. CDR3 nucleotides: TGCGCCAGCAGCCAAGGCCGGGGTGAAAAACTGTTTTTT. V usage is TRBV4-1 and J usage is TRBJ1-4, with D unclear. V was trimmed by 1 base and J by 7 bases, leaving 7 bases between them. This CDR3 is 13 amino acids long. The V gene's germline CDR1 is MGHRA and CDR2 YSYEKL.

This clone ranks as medium-sized (0.01 to 0.1%). V is TRBV7-3 and J is TRBJ1-6; no firm D call. Germline assignment: CDR1 SGHTA and CDR2 FQGTGA. The CDR3 extends over 13 amino acids. V was pared by 5 bases and J by 9 bases, with 11 bases between. The CDR3 sequence is CASSPTRSSPLHF. Written as DNA, the CDR3 is TGTGCCAGCAGCCCTACTAGGAGTTCACCCCTCCACTTT. Variable domain in full (rest from reference TRBV7-3 and TRBJ1-6): GAGVSQTPSNKVTEKGKYVELRCDPISGHTALYWYRQSLGQGPEFLIYFQGTGAADDSGLPNDRFFAVRPEGSVSTLKIQRTERGDSAVYLCASSPTRSSPLHFGNGTRLTVT.

This clone is labeled as medium-sized (0.01 to 0.1%). The chain carries TRBV7-2 and TRBJ2-1, with D tentatively TRBD2 (6 bases). CDR3 length: 16 residues. Trimming removed 0 bases from V and 9 bases from J, with 18 bases in between. Per germline, CDR1 SGHTA and CDR2 FQGNSA. The DNA for the CDR3 is TGTGCCAGCAGCTTAGCGGCCTCGAAGCCGGGACTTGAGCAGTTCTTC. This translates into CASSLAASKPGLEQFF.

This clone was recorded many times. The chain combines TRBV7-3 with TRBJ2-2; the D gene is possibly TRBD1 (5 bases). Germline V gene lookup returns CDR1 SGHTA and CDR2 FQGTGA. Trimming removed 0 bases from V and 7 bases from J, with 12 bases in between. The CDR3 covers 15 residues. The CDR3: CASSLTKGHLGELFF. The CDR3 nucleotides are TGTGCCAGCAGCTTAACGAAGGGGCATCTCGGGGAGCTGTTTTTT.

This clone was counted ten times or more. The chain has TRBV9 and TRBJ2-7; tentative D call: TRBD1 (5 bases). The V and J ends lost 0 bases and 2 bases respectively, with 9 bases between them. The CDR3 loop spans 14 amino acids. CDR1 and CDR2 from the germline V gene are SGDLS and YYNGEE. This CDR3 is CASSVEGRAYEQYF. In DNA form, the CDR3 reads TGTGCCAGCAGCGTAGAAGGCAGGGCCTACGAGCAGTACTTC.

The table lists this clone with many counts. The chain combines TRBV28 with TRBJ2-4; D not resolved. The CDR3 is 14 amino acids. Germline V gene data show CDR1 as MDHEN and CDR2 as SYDVKM. The ends were cut back, 5 bases at V and 1 base at J, with 9 bases in the middle. This CDR3 is CASSAGAAKNIQYF. CDR3 bases: TGTGCCAGCAGTGCTGGAGCGGCCAAAAACATTCAGTACTTC.

There are many counts of this clone. This rearrangement joins TRBV9 to TRBJ1-6; 8 nucleotides align to TRBD1. The V gene's germline CDR1 is SGDLS and CDR2 YYNGEE. There are 15 residues in the CDR3. With 4 bases clipped from V and 3 bases from J, the junction kept 3 bases outside the gene matches. The CDR3 sequence: CASSLTGDYNSPLHF. The CDR3 bases are TGTGCCAGCAGCTTGACAGGGGACTATAATTCACCCCTCCACTTT.

This clone was seen many times. This rearrangement joins TRBV15 to TRBJ2-7, with TRBD2 as a possible D gene (6 bases). The CDR3 spans 13 residues. V was cut by 1 base and J by 7 bases, with 11 bases left in between. CDR1 LNHNV and CDR2 YYDKDF come from the germline V gene (reference sequence). The CDR3 spells CATSRGAGREQYV. CDR3 sequence (DNA): TGTGCCACCAGCAGAGGTGCGGGGAGGGAGCAGTACGTC.

This clone counts as medium-sized. The rearrangement joins TRBV19 to TRBJ1-4, with no clear D. The germline V gene has CDR1 LNHDA and CDR2 SQIVND (reference sequence). Trimming took off 10 bases at V and 6 bases at J, with 15 bases between the two ends. The CDR3 is made up of 13 amino acids. CDR3 coding DNA: TGTGCCACCCACCCCAACTTTGATGAAAAACTGTTTTTT. The encoded protein is CATHPNFDEKLFF. Based on the CDR3 plus reference TRBV19 and TRBJ1-4, the full variable domain is DGGITQSPKYLFRKEGQNVTLSCEQNLNHDAMYWYRQDPGQGLRLIYYSQIVNDFQKGDIAEGYSVSREKKESFPLTVTSAQKNPTAFYLCATHPNFDEKLFFGSGTQLSVL.

This clone is judged medium-sized (0.01 to 0.1%). The chain joins TRBV18 to TRBJ1-1, with 9 bases fitting TRBD1. The ends lost 2 bases at V and 1 base at J; junction bases unmatched: 11. Germline values: CDR1 KGHSH, CDR2 LQKENI. The CDR3 consists of 18 residues. For the CDR3, the DNA is TGTGCCAGCTCACCAGGCATACAGGGGGCTTTGAGGAACACTGAAGCTTTCTTT. Translation: CASSPGIQGALRNTEAFF.

This clone has ten or more counts. The chain recombines TRBV7-8 with TRBJ1-2; D perhaps matches TRBD1 (6 bases). CDR1 is SGHVS, CDR2 FQNEAQ, per germline. V lost 5 bases to trimming and J lost 3 bases, with 25 bases between them. This CDR3 comprises 18 residues. In nucleotides, the CDR3 is TGTGCCAGCAGCCCCCTTGTCGGCAGGACCCAGGGGCACTATGGCTACACCTTC. This encodes CASSPLVGRTQGHYGYTF.

This clone was observed a few times. The chain uses TRBV7-6 and TRBJ1-5; no definite D call. CDR1 SGHVS and CDR2 FNYEAQ come from the germline V gene. Trimming left V 5 bases short and J 7 bases short, with 18 bases between. The CDR3 length is 15 residues. CDR3 coding DNA: TGTGCCAGCAGCCCCACCACGGCAGGTTCACAGCCCCAGCATTTT. This translates into CASSPTTAGSQPQHF. The full variable domain, with the rest looked up from reference TRBV7-6 and TRBJ1-5, is GAGVSQSPRYKVTKRGQDVALRCDPISGHVSLYWYRQALGQGPEFLTYFNYEAQQDKSGLPNDRFSAERPEGSISTLTIQRTEQRDSAMYRCASSPTTAGSQPQHFGDGTRLSIL.

This clone has at least ten counts. The rearrangement links TRBV27 to TRBJ2-2; a weak D match, TRBD2 (5 bases). Germline CDR1 MNHEY, CDR2 SMNVEV (reference sequence). The CDR3 is 16 amino acids. V was shortened by 3 bases and J by 6 bases, with 17 bases between the two germline ends. The CDR3 is CASSFGTGFGPGELFF. CDR3 nucleotides: TGTGCCAGCAGTTTCGGCACGGGGTTCGGGCCCGGGGAGCTGTTTTTT.